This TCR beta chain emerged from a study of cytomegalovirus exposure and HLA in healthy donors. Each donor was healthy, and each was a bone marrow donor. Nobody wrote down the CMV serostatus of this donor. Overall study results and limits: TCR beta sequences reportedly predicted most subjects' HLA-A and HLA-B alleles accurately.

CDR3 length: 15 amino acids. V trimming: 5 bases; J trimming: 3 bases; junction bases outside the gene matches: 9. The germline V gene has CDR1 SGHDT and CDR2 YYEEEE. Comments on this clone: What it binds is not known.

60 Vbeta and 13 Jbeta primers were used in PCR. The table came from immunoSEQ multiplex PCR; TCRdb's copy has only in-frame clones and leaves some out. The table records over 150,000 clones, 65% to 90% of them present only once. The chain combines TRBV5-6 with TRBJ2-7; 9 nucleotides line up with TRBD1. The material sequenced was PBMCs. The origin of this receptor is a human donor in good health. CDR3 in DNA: TGTGCCAGCAGGCGAGACCGGGACAGGGACTACGAGCAGTACTTC. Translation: CASRRDRDRDYEQYF.